The next 18 T cell receptor beta chains were all read from a single sample in a study of beta chain features in type 1 diabetes. Study outcomes and limitations: Across all four CD4+ subsets, people with type 1 diabetes showed modestly shorter TCRB CDR3s.

The whole isolated RNA underwent reverse transcription, so sequencing captured expressed TCRB transcripts. Generated by immunoSEQ multiplex PCR, the TCRdb table keeps only in-frame clones and is missing some. The data contain 250,000 to 350,000 clones, approximately 14% of them singletons. Which antigens these TCRs recognize remains unknown. The sample was naive CD4+ T cells from blood. The receptor set was obtained from a man aged 30 to 39 with type 1 diabetes.

The chain joins TRBV5-1 to TRBJ1-1, with a weak D call TRBD1 (6 bases). Germline V gives CDR1 SGHRS, CDR2 YFSETQ. The CDR3 totals 15 residues. V lost 1 base and J lost 0, with 10 bases in between. The CDR3 coding sequence is TGCGCCAGCAGCTTGCATACAGGGATGAACACTGAAGCTTTCTTT. It translates to CASSLHTGMNTEAFF.

This clone has only a few counts. V and J are TRBV28 and TRBJ2-4; a possible D gene is TRBD1 (6 bases). The CDR3 is 14 amino acids. Trimming stripped 6 bases from V and 7 bases from J, with 16 bases between. Germline lookup yields CDR1 MDHEN and CDR2 SYDVKM. CDR3 sequence reads: CASSFEGVRNIQYF. CDR3 sequence (DNA): TGTGCCAGCAGCTTCGAGGGGGTGAGGAACATTCAGTACTTC. Supplemented by reference TRBV28 and TRBJ2-4, the full variable domain reads DVKVTQSSRYLVKRTGEKVFLECVQDMDHENMFWYRQDPGLGLRLIYFSYDVKMKEKGDIPEGYSVSREKKERFSLILESASTNQTSMYLCASSFEGVRNIQYFGAGTRLSVL.

This clone was observed a handful of times. The chain's CDR3 is CSVAGTSGTDTQYF. The CDR3 coding sequence is TGCAGCGTCGCCGGGACTAGCGGCACAGATACGCAGTATTTT. The chain links TRBV29-1 to TRBJ2-3; 10 bases match TRBD2. Germline CDR1 reads SQVTM; CDR2 reads ANQGSEA. This CDR3 is 14 amino acids long. The junction had 4 bases not matched to a gene; V was cut back by 6 bases and J by 1 base.

This clone has a handful of counts. The gene calls are TRBV14 and TRBJ2-5, with a tentative D call TRBD1 (6 bases). Germline V CDR1 and CDR2: SGHDN, FVKESK. This CDR3 is 12 amino acids long. The V end lost 4 bases, the J end lost 4 bases, and 7 bases lay between the germline ends. For the CDR3, the DNA is TGTGCCAGCAGCCCGGACAGAGAGACCCAGTACTTC. The encoded protein is CASSPDRETQYF.

This clone was counted between two and nine times. The V gene is TRBV5-6, the J gene TRBJ2-5, with TRBD1 identical over 8 bases. The CDR3 runs to 16 residues. Germline trimming cut 4 bases from V and 1 base from J; bases unmatched to any gene: 9. The germline V gene has CDR1 SGHDT and CDR2 YYEEEE. CDR3 protein: CASSLPGQDVQETQYF. The CDR3 DNA follows: TGTGCCAGCAGCCTGCCGGGACAGGATGTCCAAGAGACCCAGTACTTC.

V is TRBV20-1 and J is TRBJ2-7; D unclear. Germline V lookup: CDR1 DFQATT, CDR2 SNEGSKA (reference sequence). V was trimmed by 7 bases and J by 4 bases, leaving 11 bases between them. This CDR3 contains 11 residues. The CDR3 DNA reads as TGCAGTGTACAGTTTAATTACGAGCAGTACTTC. Translated: CSVQFNYEQYF.

As to this clone: An end of the junction does not agree with germline; a read error may underlie this. This rearrangement joins TRBV7-8 to TRBJ2-1, with a tentative D call TRBD2 (6 bases). Germline V gene sequence: CDR1 SGHVS, CDR2 FQNEAQ. The CDR3 is 13 residues long. The chain's CDR3 is CASSLTSSSISVF. The DNA of the CDR3 is TGTGCCAGCAGTTTGACTAGTTCCTCGATTTCGGTCTTC.

The gene calls are TRBV30 and TRBJ2-1; D ambiguous. This CDR3 is built from 14 residues. Germline assignment: CDR1 GTSNPN and CDR2 SVGIG (reference sequence). V lost 3 bases to trimming and J lost 0 bases, with 9 bases between them. The CDR3 DNA follows: TGTGCCTGGAGGTCCGCCGGCTCCTACAATGAGCAGTTCTTC. Translated, it gives CAWRSAGSYNEQFF.

The sample holds a few counts of this clone. J is TRBJ2-2 and V is TRBV2, with a weak D call TRBD1 (6 bases). With 9 bases removed from V and 0 bases from J, the gap between germline ends came to 11 bases. Germline CDR1 reads SNHLY; CDR2 reads FYNNEI. CDR3 size: 14 residues. The CDR3 loop is CASKRTANTGELFF. For the CDR3, the DNA is TGTGCCAGTAAACGGACAGCGAACACCGGGGAGCTGTTTTTT. Combining the CDR3 with reference TRBV2 and TRBJ2-2 gives the whole variable domain EPEVTQTPSHQVTQMGQEVILRCVPISNHLYFYWYRQILGQKVEFLVSFYNNEISEKSEIFDDQFSVERPDGSNFTLKIRSTKLEDSAMYFCASKRTANTGELFFGEGSRLTVL.

Only a few counts were recorded for this clone. V usage is TRBV15 and J usage is TRBJ1-1; D not certain. This CDR3 region has 13 residues. Trimming stripped 5 bases from V and 2 bases from J, with 9 bases between. In germline, CDR1 is LNHNV, CDR2 YYDKDF (reference sequence). The CDR3 loop is CATSLRANTEAFF. CDR3 DNA: TGTGCCACCAGCCTACGCGCTAACACTGAAGCTTTCTTT.

This clone was detected a few times. The gene calls are TRBV7-2 and TRBJ2-6; tentative D call: TRBD1 (6 bases). Germline assignment: CDR1 SGHTA and CDR2 FQGNSA. The germline V and J ends were trimmed by 5 bases and 4 bases, with 9 bases remaining between them. The CDR3 is 14 amino acids. The CDR3 protein is CASSGQQGANVLTF. The DNA for the CDR3 is TGTGCCAGCAGCGGACAGCAAGGGGCCAACGTCCTGACTTTC.

This sequence joins TRBV9 and TRBJ2-3, with 8 nucleotides matching TRBD2. CDR3 length equals 18 residues. Per the germline V gene, CDR1 is SGDLS and CDR2 is YYNGEE. The V gene end was trimmed by 0 bases and the J gene end by 3 bases; junction bases not matched to a gene: 12. In nucleotides, the CDR3 is TGTGCCAGCAGCGTAGCTACGGGGGGGGTACCGGGGACAGATACGCAGTATTTT. It codes for CASSVATGGVPGTDTQYF.

J is TRBJ1-5 and V is TRBV7-8; D might be TRBD1 (5 bases). There are 15 residues in the CDR3. V lost 5 bases to trimming and J lost 2 bases, with 13 bases between them. CDR1 SGHVS and CDR2 FQNEAQ come from the germline V gene. The chain's CDR3 is CASSPLGQGNQPQHF. In DNA form, the CDR3 reads TGTGCCAGCAGCCCACTGGGGCAAGGCAATCAGCCCCAGCATTTT.

The chain joins TRBV5-1 to TRBJ2-2; a possible D gene is TRBD2 (5 bases). This CDR3 is built from 16 residues. V was shortened by 3 bases and J by 4 bases, with 16 bases between the two germline ends. Looked up from germline, CDR1 is SGHRS and CDR2 is YFSETQ. The CDR3: CASSSDILDFTGELFF. The CDR3 nucleotides are TGCGCCAGCAGCTCGGATATCCTGGACTTCACCGGGGAGCTGTTTTTT.

There are a few counts of this clone. The gene calls are TRBV2 and TRBJ2-7, with TRBD2 as a possible D gene (6 bases). The CDR3 runs to 14 residues. V shed 3 bases and J shed 1 base, with 10 bases lying between them. Germline CDR1 is SNHLY and CDR2 is FYNNEI. CDR3 sequence: CASSDAGISYEQYF. The CDR3 region has the DNA TGTGCCAGCAGTGACGCGGGGATTTCCTACGAGCAGTACTTC.

This clone was seen more than once but under ten times. This chain links TRBV5-1 with TRBJ2-2; a weak D match, TRBD1 (6 bases). The CDR3 totals 14 residues. Trimming took 2 bases from V and 6 from J, leaving 11 bases between them. The germline gives CDR1 SGHRS, CDR2 YFSETQ. CDR3 DNA: TGCGCCAGCAGCTTTTACAGGGAGTCCGGGGAGCTGTTTTTT. It specifies CASSFYRESGELFF.

The genes are TRBV9 and TRBJ2-2; D perhaps matches TRBD2 (6 bases). This CDR3 has 15 amino acids. Germline V gene data show CDR1 as SGDLS and CDR2 as YYNGEE. The ends were cut back, 1 base at V and 6 bases at J, with 13 bases in the middle. The CDR3 sequence is CASSVPGSTSGELFF. In DNA form, the CDR3 reads TGTGCCAGCAGCGTACCCGGGAGTACTTCCGGGGAGCTGTTTTTT.

V and J are TRBV6-5 and TRBJ2-1; D is perhaps TRBD1 (5 bases). CDR3 length: 15 amino acids. Germline V lookup: CDR1 MNHEY, CDR2 SVGAGI. V was clipped by 0 bases and J by 7 bases, with 13 bases between them. The CDR3 nucleotides read TGTGCCAGCAGTTACTCGCAGGGATCGGAAAATGAGCAGTTCTTC. Its protein product is CASSYSQGSENEQFF.